The 26 T cell receptor beta chains below come from one sample, sequenced in a study of T cell responses to AZD1222 COVID-19 vaccine. Produced via immunoSEQ multiplex PCR; TCRdb's table is partial and in-frame only. The data hold about 140,000 clones, with roughly 90% observed a single time. The input for sequencing was peripheral blood, taken on day 0 of AZD1222 vaccination. Source of these receptors: an adult in good health.

The rearrangement uses TRBV5-6 and TRBJ1-2; 7 bases are shared with TRBD1. CDR1 SGHDT and CDR2 YYEEEE come from the germline V gene. V lost 4 bases, J lost 5 bases, and 11 bases stayed unmatched. The CDR3 is 15 residues long. CDR3 amino acids: CASSLSGTVTYGYTF. CDR3 nucleotide sequence: TGTGCCAGCAGCCTGTCCGGGACAGTAACATATGGCTACACCTTC.

This sequence joins TRBV6-5 and TRBJ1-1; D possibly corresponds to TRBD1 (6 bases). This CDR3 comprises 13 residues. V dropped 5 bases and J dropped 1 base, with 8 bases sitting between them. Germline lookup yields CDR1 MNHEY and CDR2 SVGAGI. The CDR3: CASSQGTNTEAFF. As DNA, the CDR3 is TGTGCCAGCAGTCAGGGGACGAACACTGAAGCTTTCTTT.

J is TRBJ2-7 and V is TRBV5-1; tentatively, D is TRBD1 (6 bases). In germline, CDR1 is SGHRS, CDR2 YFSETQ. The CDR3 covers 13 residues. Trimming cost V 9 bases and J 2 bases, with 15 bases left between them. The CDR3 loop reads CATRGGPTYEQYF. In nucleotides, the CDR3 is TGCGCCACCAGAGGGGGACCGACCTACGAGCAGTACTTC.

The chain joins TRBV19 to TRBJ1-5; a possible D gene is TRBD1 (5 bases). Trimming cost V 3 bases and J 3 bases, with 12 bases left between them. Germline V CDR1 and CDR2: LNHDA, SQIVND (reference sequence). This CDR3 comprises 15 residues. CDR3 nucleotide sequence: TGTGCCAGTAGTATCTTAGCGGGGACCAATCAGCCCCAGCATTTT. Translating it yields CASSILAGTNQPQHF.

This CDR3 reads CASSLARGEQFF. The CDR3 region has the DNA TGTGCCAGCAGCTTGGCCAGGGGTGAGCAGTTCTTC. The chain is built from TRBV5-4 and TRBJ2-1; D might be TRBD1 (6 bases). V gave up 0 bases and J gave up 9 bases, with 7 bases separating them. The CDR3 has 12 residues. Germline V CDR1 and CDR2: SGHNT, YYREEE (reference sequence).

The V and J genes are TRBV3-1 (or the pseudogene TRBV3-2) and TRBJ1-2; D is undetermined. Germline V CDR1 and CDR2: LGHDT, YNNKEL (reference sequence). The CDR3 is 13 amino acids. Trimming stripped 9 bases from V and 4 bases from J, with 15 bases between. CDR3 coding DNA: TGTGCCAGTGTGGCAGAGACAAGCTATGGCTACACCTTC. Translation gives CASVAETSYGYTF.

This chain joins TRBV4-2 and TRBJ1-2; 9 nucleotides agree with TRBD1. The CDR3 has 18 residues. CDR1 and CDR2 from the germline V gene are LGHNA and YNFKEQ. V shed 0 bases and J 7 bases; nucleotides not matched to a gene: 15. CDR3 nucleotides: TGTGCCAGCAGCCAAGATCCGGAGGGGGCCGGGACAGGGTTTGGCTACACCTTC. Protein sequence: CASSQDPEGAGTGFGYTF.

The chain is built from TRBV12-2 and TRBJ2-3; the D call TRBD2 from the table was never checked on the DNA. TRBV12-2 is termed a pseudogene. The CDR3 length is 15 residues. The CDR3 nucleotides read TGTGCAAGTCGCTTAGGGGCTAGCGGACCAGATACGCAGTATTTT. It is translated as CASRLGASGPDTQYF.

The chain joins TRBV9 to TRBJ2-7, with D maybe TRBD2 (5 bases). Germline CDR1 and CDR2: SGDLS and YYNGEE. This CDR3 is 15 amino acids long. The V end was cut by 1 base, the J end by 2 bases, with 13 bases between. The CDR3 DNA is TGTGCCAGCAGCGTACTCAGCGGTTCAACCTACGAGCAGTACTTC. Protein sequence: CASSVLSGSTYEQYF.

V and J are TRBV5-1 and TRBJ1-2; TRBD1 is a possible D gene (6 bases). The CDR3 contains 16 residues. Trimming shortened V by 4 bases and J by 3 bases, and 19 bases separated the two germline ends. Germline-derived CDR1 and CDR2 are SGHRS and YFSETQ. The CDR3 nucleotides read TGCGCCAGCAGCCCCGGACAGACTCCCCGAGACTATGGCTACACCTTC. Translating it yields CASSPGQTPRDYGYTF.

The rearrangement links TRBV7-2 to TRBJ1-2; D uncertain. V shed 6 bases and J shed 0 bases, with 8 bases lying between them. Germline V gene data show CDR1 as SGHTA and CDR2 as FQGNSA. CDR3 length equals 13 residues. CDR3 nucleotide sequence: TGTGCCAGCAGTTCGGCCACTAACTATGGCTACACCTTC. Translating it yields CASSSATNYGYTF.

The table lists this clone with a count of one. The chain combines TRBV6-6 with TRBJ2-2; 10 bases are a match to TRBD1. After removal of 7 bases from V and 4 bases from J, the junction contained 6 bases not matched to a gene. The CDR3 contains 15 residues. Germline V gives CDR1 MNHNY, CDR2 SVGAGI (reference sequence). CDR3 in amino acids: CASTRQGAVTGELFF. The CDR3 DNA sequence: TGTGCCAGCACTAGACAGGGGGCGGTCACCGGGGAGCTGTTTTTT.

This sequence joins TRBV5-4 and TRBJ1-1, with D possibly being TRBD1 (6 bases). The germline V gene encodes CDR1 SGHNT and CDR2 YYREEE (reference sequence). The V end was cut by 4 bases, the J end by 5 bases, with 18 bases between. The CDR3 is made up of 15 amino acids. CDR3 in amino acids: CASSLNGQLGTEAFF. CDR3 nucleotides: TGTGCCAGCAGCCTTAACGGACAGCTGGGGACTGAAGCTTTCTTT. Full variable domain (outside the CDR3, taken from reference TRBV5-4 and TRBJ1-1): ETGVTQSPTHLIKTRGQQVTLRCSSQSGHNTVSWYQQALGQGPQFIFQYYREEENGRGNFPPRFSGLQFPNYSSELNVNALELDDSALYLCASSLNGQLGTEAFFGQGTRLTVV.

This clone has more than one count but fewer than ten. The gene calls are TRBV12-3 or TRBV12-4 and TRBJ1-2; D may be TRBD1 (5 bases). V gave up 3 bases and J gave up 8 bases, with 10 bases separating them. CDR3 length: 12 amino acids. The CDR3 reads CASSLFWDGYTF. CDR3 bases: TGTGCCAGCAGTTTGTTTTGGGACGGCTACACCTTC.

This clone was seen a handful of times. The chain uses TRBV28 and TRBJ1-5; possible D gene TRBD1, 6 bases. Trimming removed 2 bases at V and 7 bases at J, with 18 bases between. The CDR3 consists of 16 residues. CDR1 is MDHEN, CDR2 SYDVKM, per germline. The CDR3 nucleotides are TGTGCCAGCAGTTTACCAACAGCGGGGGGCTTGCAGCCCCAGCATTTT. This sequence encodes CASSLPTAGGLQPQHF.

DNA for the CDR3: TGTGCCAGCAGCTATCAGGGGGGAAGCAATCAGCCCCAGCATTTT. Its translation is CASSYQGGSNQPQHF. The chain carries TRBV5-5 and TRBJ1-5; 7 bases match TRBD1. V gave up 3 bases and J gave up 1 base; unmatched junction bases: 4. Germline loops: CDR1 SGHKS, CDR2 YYEKEE (reference sequence). The CDR3 loop spans 15 amino acids.

This chain connects TRBV28 to TRBJ1-2, with D perhaps TRBD1 (5 bases). Germline lookup yields CDR1 MDHEN and CDR2 SYDVKM. Trimming pared 6 bases from V and 8 bases from J, leaving 13 bases between. The CDR3 contains 12 residues. In DNA form, the CDR3 reads TGTGCCAGCAGCCTTGACAGAAACGGCTACACCTTC. Protein: CASSLDRNGYTF.

The chain uses TRBV28 and TRBJ1-1; TRBD1 aligns across 7 bases. V lost 6 bases, J lost 1 base, and 5 bases stayed unmatched. Germline V gene data show CDR1 as MDHEN and CDR2 as SYDVKM. This CDR3 has 14 amino acids. The CDR3 loop reads CASRPGTENTEAFF. The CDR3 coding sequence is TGTGCCAGCAGACCCGGGACAGAGAACACTGAAGCTTTCTTT.

The V gene is TRBV9, the J gene TRBJ1-2; 9 bases line up with TRBD1. CDR1 and CDR2 (germline): SGDLS, YYNGEE. CDR3 length equals 16 residues. V lost 4 bases to trimming and J lost 8 bases; unmatched junction nucleotides: 15. For the CDR3, the DNA is TGTGCCAGCAGCCCCCCGGGGACAGGGTTAAGATCAGGCTACACCTTC. It yields the protein CASSPPGTGLRSGYTF.

This clone has more than one count but fewer than ten. V gene TRBV7-2 combines with J gene TRBJ1-3; no firm D call. Germline CDR1 reads SGHTA; CDR2 reads FQGNSA. Trimming took off 5 bases at V and 4 bases at J, with 9 bases between the two ends. The CDR3 extends over 13 amino acids. CDR3 region: CASSEVRGNTIYF. CDR3 DNA: TGTGCCAGCAGCGAAGTCCGCGGAAACACCATATATTTT.

This clone was seen only once. The chain links TRBV19 to TRBJ1-2; 7 positions match TRBD1. The trim removed 9 bases at V and 4 bases at J, leaving 14 bases unmatched. Per germline, CDR1 LNHDA and CDR2 SQIVND (reference sequence). The CDR3 is made up of 15 amino acids. CDR3 in DNA: TGTGCCAGCCGGCGGAGTAGTGGACAGGTCTATGGCTACACCTTC. This gives the protein CASRRSSGQVYGYTF.

This sequence joins TRBV6-5 and TRBJ1-1; 8 nucleotides line up with TRBD1. The V segment lost 8 bases and the J segment 8 bases; nucleotides outside the gene matches: 16. The CDR3 covers 15 residues. From germline, CDR1 is MNHEY and CDR2 SVGAGI. Here the CDR3 reads CASRGQGAIASEAFF. The CDR3 nucleotides are TGTGCCAGCCGGGGTCAGGGGGCGATTGCTTCCGAAGCTTTCTTT.

This chain joins TRBV5-1 and TRBJ1-2; D unclear. The CDR3 is made up of 14 amino acids. CDR1 is SGHRS, CDR2 YFSETQ, per germline. Trimming removed 5 bases at V and 4 bases at J, with 15 bases between. The CDR3 DNA is TGCGCCAGCAGAAGGGTATCAGAAGGCTATGGCTACACCTTC. It yields the protein CASRRVSEGYGYTF.

The chain carries TRBV7-2 and TRBJ2-7; unclear D gene. CDR3 length: 13 amino acids. The V and J ends lost 3 bases and 2 bases respectively, with 8 bases between them. Germline V gene lookup returns CDR1 SGHTA and CDR2 FQGNSA. DNA for the CDR3: TGTGCCAGCAGCTTGCAACAAGCCTACGAGCAGTACTTC. This translates into CASSLQQAYEQYF. Full variable domain (missing parts from reference TRBV7-2 and TRBJ2-7): GAGVSQSPSNKVTEKGKDVELRCDPISGHTALYWYRQSLGQGLEFLIYFQGNSAPDKSGLPSDRFSAERTGGSVSTLTIQRTQQEDSAVYLCASSLQQAYEQYFGPGTRLTVT.

V gene TRBV6-2 or TRBV6-3 combines with J gene TRBJ1-1, with D perhaps TRBD1 (6 bases). CDR1 MNHEY and CDR2 SVGEGT come from the germline V gene. This CDR3 comprises 14 residues. Trimming left V 5 bases short and J 8 bases short, with 18 bases between. CDR3 sequence: CASSRPGAGAEAFF. In nucleotides, the CDR3 is TGTGCCAGCAGTCGTCCGGGGGCGGGTGCCGAAGCTTTCTTT.

The sample holds a few counts of this clone. This rearrangement joins TRBV5-5 to TRBJ1-2; D call uncertain. The CDR3 totals 14 residues. CDR1 and CDR2 from the germline V gene are SGHKS and YYEKEE (reference sequence). Deletions cut 5 bases from V and 5 bases from J, with 16 bases between. CDR3 region: CASRPDPTVYGYTF. The CDR3 DNA reads TGTGCCAGCAGGCCGGATCCAACAGTATATGGCTACACCTTC.